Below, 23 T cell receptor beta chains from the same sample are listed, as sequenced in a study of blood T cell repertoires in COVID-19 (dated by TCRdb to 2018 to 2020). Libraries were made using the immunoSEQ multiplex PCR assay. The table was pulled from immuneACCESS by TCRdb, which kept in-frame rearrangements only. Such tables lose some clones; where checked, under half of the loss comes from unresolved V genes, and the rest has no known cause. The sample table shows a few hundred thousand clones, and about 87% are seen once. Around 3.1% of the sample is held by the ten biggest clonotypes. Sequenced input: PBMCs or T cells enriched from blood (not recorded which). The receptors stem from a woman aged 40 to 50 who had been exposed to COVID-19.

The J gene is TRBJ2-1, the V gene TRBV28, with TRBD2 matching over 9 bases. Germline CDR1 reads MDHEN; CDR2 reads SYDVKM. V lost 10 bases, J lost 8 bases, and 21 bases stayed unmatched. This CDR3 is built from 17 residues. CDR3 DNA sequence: TGTGCCACCTACTTATGGGGTAGCGGGAGCGGGAAGGATGAGCAGTTCTTC. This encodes CATYLWGSGSGKDEQFF.

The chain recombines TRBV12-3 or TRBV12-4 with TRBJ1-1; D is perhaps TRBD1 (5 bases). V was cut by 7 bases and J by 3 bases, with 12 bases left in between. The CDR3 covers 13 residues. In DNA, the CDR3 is TGTGCCAGCACCTTGGGGGGGTACACTGAAGCTTTCTTT. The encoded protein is CASTLGGYTEAFF.

The CDR3 bases are TGTGCCAGCAGCACCGGACTAGCTGGGGAGACCCAGTACTTC. It is translated as CASSTGLAGETQYF. The chain links TRBV7-9 to TRBJ2-5, with 8 bases that match TRBD2. The ends lost 5 bases at V and 5 bases at J; junction bases unmatched: 7. Germline V gene data show CDR1 as SEHNR and CDR2 as FQNEAQ (reference sequence). The CDR3 is made up of 14 amino acids.

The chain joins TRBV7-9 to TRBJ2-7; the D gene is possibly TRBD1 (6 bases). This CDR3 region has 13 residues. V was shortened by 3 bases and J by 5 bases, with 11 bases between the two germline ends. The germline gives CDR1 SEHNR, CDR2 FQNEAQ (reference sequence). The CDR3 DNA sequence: TGTGCCAGCAGCTTTATTTCAGGGGACGAGCAGTACGTC. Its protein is CASSFISGDEQYV.

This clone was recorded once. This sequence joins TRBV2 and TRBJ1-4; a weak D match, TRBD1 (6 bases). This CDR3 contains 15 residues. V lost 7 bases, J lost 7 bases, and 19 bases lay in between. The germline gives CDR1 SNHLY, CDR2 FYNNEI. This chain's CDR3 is CASNSELGAFEKLFF. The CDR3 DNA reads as TGTGCCAGCAACTCCGAGCTGGGGGCCTTTGAAAAACTGTTTTTT.

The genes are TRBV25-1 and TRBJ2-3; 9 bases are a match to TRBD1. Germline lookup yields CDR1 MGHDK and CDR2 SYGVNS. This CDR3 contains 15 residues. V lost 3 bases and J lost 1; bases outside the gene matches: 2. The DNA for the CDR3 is TGTGCCAGCAGTGAGTACAGGGGGCGCACAGATACGCAGTATTTT. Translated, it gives CASSEYRGRTDTQYF.

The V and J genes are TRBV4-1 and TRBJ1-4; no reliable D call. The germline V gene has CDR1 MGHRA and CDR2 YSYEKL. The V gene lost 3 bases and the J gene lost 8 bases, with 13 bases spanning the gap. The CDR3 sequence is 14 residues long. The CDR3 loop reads CASSHAPAGEKLFF. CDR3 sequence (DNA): TGCGCCAGCAGCCATGCCCCGGCCGGGGAAAAACTGTTTTTT.

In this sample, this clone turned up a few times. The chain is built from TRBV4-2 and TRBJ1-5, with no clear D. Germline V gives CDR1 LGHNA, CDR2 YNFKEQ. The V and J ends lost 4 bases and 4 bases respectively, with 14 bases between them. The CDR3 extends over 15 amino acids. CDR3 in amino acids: CASSRMSVQNQPQHF. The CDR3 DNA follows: TGTGCCAGCAGCCGCATGTCGGTACAGAATCAGCCCCAGCATTTT.

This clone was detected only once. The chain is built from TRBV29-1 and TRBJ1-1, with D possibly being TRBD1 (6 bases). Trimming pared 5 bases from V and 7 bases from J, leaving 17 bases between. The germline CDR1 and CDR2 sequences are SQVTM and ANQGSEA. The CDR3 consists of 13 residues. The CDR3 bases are TGCAGCGTTCAAGCAACCTCCAGGGGTGAAGCTTTCTTT. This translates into CSVQATSRGEAFF.

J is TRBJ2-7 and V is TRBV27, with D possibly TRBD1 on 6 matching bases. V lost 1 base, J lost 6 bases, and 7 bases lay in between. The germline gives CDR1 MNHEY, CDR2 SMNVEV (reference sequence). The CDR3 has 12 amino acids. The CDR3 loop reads CASSLLGGEQYF. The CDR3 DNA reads TGTGCCAGCAGTTTATTAGGGGGCGAGCAGTACTTC.

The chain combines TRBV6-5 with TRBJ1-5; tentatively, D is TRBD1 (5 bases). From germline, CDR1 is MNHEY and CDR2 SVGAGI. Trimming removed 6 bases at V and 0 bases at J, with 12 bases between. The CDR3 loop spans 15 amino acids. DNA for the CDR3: TGTGCCAGCAGGGCGGGGCCCGTTAGCAATCAGCCCCAGCATTTT. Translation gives CASRAGPVSNQPQHF.

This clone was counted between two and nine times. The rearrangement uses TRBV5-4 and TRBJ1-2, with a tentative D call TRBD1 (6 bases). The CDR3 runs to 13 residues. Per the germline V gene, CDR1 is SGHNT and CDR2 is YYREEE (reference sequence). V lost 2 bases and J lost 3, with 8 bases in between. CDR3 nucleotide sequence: TGTGCCAGCAGCTTCAGGACAGACTATGGCTACACCTTC. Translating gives CASSFRTDYGYTF.

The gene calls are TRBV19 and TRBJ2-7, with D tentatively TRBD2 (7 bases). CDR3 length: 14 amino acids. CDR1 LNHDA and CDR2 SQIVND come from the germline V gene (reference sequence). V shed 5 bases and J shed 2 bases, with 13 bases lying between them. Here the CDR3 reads CASSPTGTTYEQYV. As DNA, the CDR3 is TGTGCCAGTAGTCCCACAGGGACTACCTACGAGCAGTACGTC.

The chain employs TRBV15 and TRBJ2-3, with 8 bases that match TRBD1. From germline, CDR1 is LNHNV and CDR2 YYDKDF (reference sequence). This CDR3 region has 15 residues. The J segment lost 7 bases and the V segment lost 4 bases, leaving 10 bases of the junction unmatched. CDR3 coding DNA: TGTGCCACCAGCAACGGACAGGGTTCAGGCTATACGCAGTATTTT. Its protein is CATSNGQGSGYTQYF.

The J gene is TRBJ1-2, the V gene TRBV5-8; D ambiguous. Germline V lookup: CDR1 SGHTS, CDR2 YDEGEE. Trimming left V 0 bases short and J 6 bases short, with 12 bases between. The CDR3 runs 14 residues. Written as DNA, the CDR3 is TGTGCCAGCAGCTTGGATGAGGAAGCTAATGGCTACACCTTC. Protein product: CASSLDEEANGYTF. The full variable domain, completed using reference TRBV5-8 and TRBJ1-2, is EAGVTQSPTHLIKTRGQQATLRCSPISGHTSVYWYQQALGLGLQFLLWYDEGEERNRGNFPPRFSGRQFPNYSSELNVNALELEDSALYLCASSLDEEANGYTFGSGTRLTVV.

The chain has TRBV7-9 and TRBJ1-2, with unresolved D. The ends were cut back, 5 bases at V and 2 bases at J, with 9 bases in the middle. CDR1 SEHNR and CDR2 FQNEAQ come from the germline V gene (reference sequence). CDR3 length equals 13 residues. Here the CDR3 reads CASSPNTNYGYTF. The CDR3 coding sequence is TGTGCCAGCAGCCCAAATACAAACTATGGCTACACCTTC. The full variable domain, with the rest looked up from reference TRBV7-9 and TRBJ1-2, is DTGVSQNPRHKITKRGQNVTFRCDPISEHNRLYWYRQTLGQGPEFLTYFQNEAQLEKSRLLSDRFSAERPKGSFSTLEIQRTEQGDSAMYLCASSPNTNYGYTFGSGTRLTVV.

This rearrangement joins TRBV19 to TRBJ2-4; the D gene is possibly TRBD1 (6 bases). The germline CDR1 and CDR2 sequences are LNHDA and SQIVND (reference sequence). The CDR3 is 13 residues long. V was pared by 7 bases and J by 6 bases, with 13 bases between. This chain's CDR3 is CASIKTGTNIQYF. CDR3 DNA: TGTGCCAGTATCAAGACAGGAACAAACATTCAGTACTTC.

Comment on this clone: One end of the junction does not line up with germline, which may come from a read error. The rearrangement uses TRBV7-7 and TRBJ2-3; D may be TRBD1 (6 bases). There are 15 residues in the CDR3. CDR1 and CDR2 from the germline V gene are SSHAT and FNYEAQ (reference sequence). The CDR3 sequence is CASSQGRGSTDTQYF. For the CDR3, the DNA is TGTGCTAGCAGCCAGGGCAGGGGTTCCACAGATACGCAGTATTTT.

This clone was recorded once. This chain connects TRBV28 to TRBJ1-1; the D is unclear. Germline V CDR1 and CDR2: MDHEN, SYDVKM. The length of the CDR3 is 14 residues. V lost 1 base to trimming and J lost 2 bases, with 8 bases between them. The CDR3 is CASSLYTRNTEAFF. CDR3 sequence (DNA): TGTGCCAGCAGTTTATACACCCGTAACACTGAAGCTTTCTTT.

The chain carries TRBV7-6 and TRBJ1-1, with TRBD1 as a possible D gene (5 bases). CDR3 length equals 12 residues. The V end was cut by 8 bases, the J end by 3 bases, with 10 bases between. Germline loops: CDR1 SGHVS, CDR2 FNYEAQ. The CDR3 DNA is TGTGCCAGCCGGGGGTCAGACACTGAAGCTTTCTTT. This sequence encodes CASRGSDTEAFF.

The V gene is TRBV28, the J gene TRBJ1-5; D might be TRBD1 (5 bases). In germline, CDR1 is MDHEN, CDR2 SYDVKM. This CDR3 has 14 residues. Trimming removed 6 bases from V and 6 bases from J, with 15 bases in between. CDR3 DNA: TGTGCCAGCAGCGGGGGTGCAAGGGGTCAGCCCCAGCATTTT. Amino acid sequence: CASSGGARGQPQHF.

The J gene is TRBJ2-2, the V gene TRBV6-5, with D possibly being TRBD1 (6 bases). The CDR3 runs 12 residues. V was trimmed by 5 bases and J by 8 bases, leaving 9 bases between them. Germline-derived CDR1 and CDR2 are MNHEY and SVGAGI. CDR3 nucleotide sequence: TGTGCCAGCAGTCCAGGGGTGGGGGAGCTGTTTTTT. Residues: CASSPGVGELFF.

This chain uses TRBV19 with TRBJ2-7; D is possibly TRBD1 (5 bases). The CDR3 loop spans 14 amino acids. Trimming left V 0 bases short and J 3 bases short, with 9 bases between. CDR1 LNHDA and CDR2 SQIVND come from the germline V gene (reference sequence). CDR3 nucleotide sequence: TGTGCCAGTAGTATAGATCCCGGACACTACGAGCAGTACGTC. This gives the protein CASSIDPGHYEQYV.